This T cell receptor (beta chain) was documented in a study of metastatic and nonmetastatic thyroid tumors. Study at large: Repertoires were compared across blood and tumor or nodule tissue from malignant and benign thyroid patients.

Whole-study findings and limits: Significantly greater TCR beta diversity was reportedly found in malignant thyroid tumors than in benign nodules (in blood and tumor).

Trimming cost V 6 bases and J 9 bases, with 13 bases left between them. Germline CDR1 is SGHNT and CDR2 is YYREEE (reference sequence). This CDR3 contains 12 residues. The entire patient cohort was treatment-naive prior to thyroid surgery. TCRdb reprocessed the PCR reads using MiXCR. The sample consists of approximately 15,000 clones, about 24% of them appearing once. About this clone itself: The antigen is not known. A read error may be the cause here, since a much bigger clone is one base away.

The chain couples TRBV5-4 to TRBJ1-5; D uncertain. Input material: adjacent normal tissue. The receptor was derived from a female donor with papillary thyroid cancer or a benign thyroid nodule (not recorded which). Some clones in this sample may be carry-over from other donors' samples. CDR3 sequence: CASIYGPGPQHF. DNA of the CDR3: TGTGCCAGCATCTACGGACCAGGGCCCCAGCATTTT.